This T cell receptor beta chain was retrieved from a study of blood T cell repertoires in COVID-19. About the study: The cDNA or gDNA used as material had been derived from T cells, B-cell-depleted T cells, or PBMCs.

Germline CDR1 reads SGHNT; CDR2 reads YYREEE (reference sequence). Trimming removed 0 bases at V and 2 bases at J, with 10 bases between. This CDR3 region has 15 residues. A COVID-19 case had been met by exposed participants during the 2 weeks before study entry. Generated by immunoSEQ multiplex PCR, the TCRdb table keeps only in-frame clones and is missing some. The sample yields around 400,000 clones, roughly 88% seen once. The V gene is TRBV5-4, the J gene TRBJ2-3; D perhaps matches TRBD1 (6 bases). The receptor's source is a young woman who had been exposed to COVID-19. The material sequenced was PBMCs or T cells enriched from blood (not recorded which). The CDR3, as DNA: TGTGCCAGCAGCTTGGGACAGGTCTACACAGATACGCAGTATTTT. Translation: CASSLGQVYTDTQYF.